This T cell receptor beta chain stems from a study of Graves' ophthalmopathy and Graves' hyperthyroidism. Study as a whole: Stable hyperthyroidism was defined by absence of ophthalmopathy within 18 months of follow-up.

Trimming stripped 4 bases from V and 6 bases from J, with 22 bases between. Germline loops: CDR1 SGDLS, CDR2 YYNGEE. The CDR3 runs to 16 residues. General observations from the study: Ophthalmopathy was separated from stable hyperthyroidism by a 13-signature model with roughly 91% sensitivity and around 81% specificity.

The study excluded patients with other autoimmune diseases, uncontrolled infections, pregnancy or lactation. Clinicians made diagnoses from clinical symptoms, serum thyroxine, TRAb, thyroid ultrasound and orbital computed tomography. As concerns this clonotype: Its antigen remains unidentified.

Amplification from RNA transcripts yielded the TCR beta CDR3 regions. Amplification began with first-round RT-PCR using HTBI primers, then second-round multiplex PCR was performed. Using its own MiXCR run on the multiplex PCR reads, TCRdb lists one record per CDR3 protein. The table records some 1.1 million distinct CDR3 sequences, 35% to 45% of them present only once. The V gene is TRBV9, the J gene TRBJ1-1; D perhaps matches TRBD1 (5 bases). The source material was peripheral blood or thyroid tissue (not recorded which). The sequence derives from an adult man with Graves' hyperthyroidism. The CDR3 loop is CASSQVFGGDHAEAFF. CDR3 DNA sequence: TGTGCCAGCAGCCAAGTGTTCGGAGGGGATCACGCTGAAGCTTTCTTT.